This T cell receptor (beta chain) was found in a study of low-dose radiotherapy and immunotherapy resistance in tumors. Across the whole study: For Cohort 1, fractions of 0.5 Gy were given every 2 weeks, reaching 6.5 Gy overall.

Documented time point: before trial treatment. Ipilimumab, nivolumab, aspirin, low-dose cyclophosphamide and low-dose radiotherapy were administered to donors. CDR3 size: 15 residues. Germline V gives CDR1 SGHRS, CDR2 YFSETQ. Trimming removed 0 bases from V and 2 bases from J, with 11 bases in between. Primers targeting TRAV and TRBV primed first-strand cDNA, covering alpha and beta chains. TCR amplification involved 20 PCR cycles with a constant-region primer and V-primer adapter. TCRdb re-derived calls from the reads in MiXCR, one entry per CDR3 protein. The sample records tens of thousands of distinct CDR3 sequences, about 25% being singletons. In this sample, this clonotype turned up many times.

The receptor was isolated from a male donor with rectosigmoid adenocarcinoma. The rearrangement joins TRBV5-1 to TRBJ1-2; D perhaps matches TRBD1 (5 bases). Here the sequenced sample was PBMCs, taken before treatment. This CDR3 reads CASSLGGTVNYGYTF. CDR3 in DNA: TGCGCCAGCAGCTTGGGCGGGACGGTCAACTATGGCTACACCTTC.